The rows below give T cell receptor beta chains drawn from one sample of a study of OX40 agonist ivuxolimab in advanced cancers. Sequencing used immunoSEQ multiplex PCR; TCRdb keeps in-frame clones, though not all of them. There are 55,000 to 65,000 clones in the sample; nearly 90% occur only once, and 0.35% lies in the top ten. Source: CD4+ or CD8+ T cells sorted from blood, taken in a trial of the OX40 agonist ivuxolimab. Receptors originate from an adult with an advanced solid tumor such as melanoma, head and neck, liver or kidney cancer. Both conserved end residues are trimmed from each CDR3. The order of the fields is clone size, V gene, D gene, CDR3 protein. A D gene is named only where the DNA matches it firmly. Clone size, where shown, is once, few, many, or a class for clones that have expanded.

size: NA; V: TRBV18; D: NA; CDR3: ASSPLSGEAF
size: NA; V: TRBV6-6; D: NA; CDR3: ASSPDRIGAQY
size: few; V: TRBV27; D: TRBD2; CDR3: ASSSFGGIKKYEQF
size: NA; V: TRBV11-2; D: NA; CDR3: ASSPPAGDSDTQY
size: NA; V: TRBV7-9; D: TRBD1; CDR3: ASSLRGQGNTEAF
size: NA; V: TRBV5-6; D: NA; CDR3: ASSLGLWGIEQY
size: few; V: TRBV12-2; D: NA; CDR3: ASRSPGQGLCSPLH
size: few; V: TRBV6-1; D: NA; CDR3: ATYREVGSPLH
size: NA; V: TRBV2; D: NA; CDR3: ASSESGGHNQPQH
size: NA; V: TRBV7-3; D: NA; CDR3: ASSLRAGAGELF
size: once; V: TRBV5-6; D: NA; CDR3: ASSLEPRLGGEQF
size: NA; V: TRBV19; D: NA; CDR3: ASSRLMGGPSGELF
size: NA; V: TRBV19; D: TRBD1; CDR3: ASSTPGQGTYEQY
size: once; V: TRBV5-1; D: TRBD1; CDR3: ASSPDRGPGYT
size: NA; V: TRBV2; D: TRBD1; CDR3: ASSGRDSQETQY
size: NA; V: TRBV5-8; D: TRBD1; CDR3: ASSSDRGLQETQY
size: NA; V: TRBV7-2; D: NA; CDR3: ASSLEPSRTVSEAF
size: NA; V: TRBV5-1; D: NA; CDR3: ASSPGPQETQY
size: NA; V: TRBV5-1; D: TRBD1; CDR3: ASSSNWDRVNSPLH
size: NA; V: TRBV2; D: TRBD1; CDR3: ASKSSTGGSNTEAF
size: NA; V: TRBV7-2; D: NA; CDR3: ASSLDGTEPQH
size: NA; V: TRBV18; D: NA; CDR3: ASSGETQY
size: NA; V: TRBV5-1; D: TRBD1; CDR3: ASSLEGQGRNTEAF
size: NA; V: TRBV10-2; D: TRBD1; CDR3: ASTGTDITEAF
size: NA; V: TRBV19; D: NA; CDR3: ASSQYTGFPYEQY
size: NA; V: TRBV2; D: NA; CDR3: ASRQGNYGYT
size: NA; V: TRBV11-2; D: NA; CDR3: ASSLDANEKLF
size: NA; V: TRBV7-2; D: TRBD1; CDR3: ASSSNVPGQTAFNYGYT
size: NA; V: TRBV7-8; D: NA; CDR3: ASSSSGQGANVLT
size: NA; V: TRBV6-1; D: NA; CDR3: ASSGHIRDISEETQY
size: NA; V: TRBV6-5; D: NA; CDR3: ASSYKDRVTDTQY
size: NA; V: TRBV10-2; D: TRBD1; CDR3: ASSESGTVLAKNIQY